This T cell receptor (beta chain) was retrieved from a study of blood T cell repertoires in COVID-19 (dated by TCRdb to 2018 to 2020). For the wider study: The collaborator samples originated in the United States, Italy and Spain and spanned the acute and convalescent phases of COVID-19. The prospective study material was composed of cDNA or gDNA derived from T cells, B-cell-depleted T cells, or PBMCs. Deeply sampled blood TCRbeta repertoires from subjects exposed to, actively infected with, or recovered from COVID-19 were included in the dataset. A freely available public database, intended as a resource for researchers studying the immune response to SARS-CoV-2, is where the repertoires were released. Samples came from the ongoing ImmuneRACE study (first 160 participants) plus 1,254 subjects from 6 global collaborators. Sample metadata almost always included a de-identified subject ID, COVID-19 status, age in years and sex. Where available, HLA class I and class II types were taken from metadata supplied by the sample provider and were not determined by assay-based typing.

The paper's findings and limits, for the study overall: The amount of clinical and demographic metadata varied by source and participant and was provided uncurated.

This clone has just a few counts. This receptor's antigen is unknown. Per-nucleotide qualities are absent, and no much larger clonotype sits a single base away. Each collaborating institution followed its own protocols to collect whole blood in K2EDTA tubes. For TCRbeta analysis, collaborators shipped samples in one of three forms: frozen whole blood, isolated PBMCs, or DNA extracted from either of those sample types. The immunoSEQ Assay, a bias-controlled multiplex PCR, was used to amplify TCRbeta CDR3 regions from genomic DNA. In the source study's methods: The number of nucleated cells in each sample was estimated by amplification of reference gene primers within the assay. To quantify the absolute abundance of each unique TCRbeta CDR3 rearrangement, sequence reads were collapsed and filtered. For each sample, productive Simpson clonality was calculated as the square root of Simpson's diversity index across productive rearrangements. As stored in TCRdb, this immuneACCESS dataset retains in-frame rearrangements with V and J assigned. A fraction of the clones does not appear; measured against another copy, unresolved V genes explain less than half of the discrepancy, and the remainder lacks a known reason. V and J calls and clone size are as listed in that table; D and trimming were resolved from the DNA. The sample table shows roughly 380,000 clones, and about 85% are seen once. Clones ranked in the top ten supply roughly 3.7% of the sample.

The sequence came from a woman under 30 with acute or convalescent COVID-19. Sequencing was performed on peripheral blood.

In nucleotide form, the sequence is TGTGCCAGTAGTGTGCGGGGCAGCACAGATACGCAGTATTTT. Its coded protein is CASSVRGSTDTQYF. Recombination joined TRBV19 with TRBJ2-3; the D gene is possibly TRBD2, with 6 bases matching. As encoded in the germline V gene (reference sequence), CDR1 is LNHDA while CDR2 is SQIVND. The CDR3, from cysteine to phenylalanine, totals 14 residues. The DNA shown is the 42-base CDR3, in frame from base 1. At the junction V is shortened by 5 bases and J by 0 bases, with 9 bases in between.